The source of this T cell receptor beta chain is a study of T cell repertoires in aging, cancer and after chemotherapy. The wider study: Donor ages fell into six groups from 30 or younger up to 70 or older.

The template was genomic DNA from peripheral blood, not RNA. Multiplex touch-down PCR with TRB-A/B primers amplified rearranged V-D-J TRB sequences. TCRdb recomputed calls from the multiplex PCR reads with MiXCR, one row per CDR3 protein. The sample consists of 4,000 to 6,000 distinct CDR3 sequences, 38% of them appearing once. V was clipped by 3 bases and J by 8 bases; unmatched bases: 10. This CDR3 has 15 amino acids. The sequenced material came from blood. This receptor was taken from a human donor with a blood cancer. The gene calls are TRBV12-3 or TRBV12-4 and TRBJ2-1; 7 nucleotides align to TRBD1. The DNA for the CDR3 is TGTGCCAGCAGTTTTAAGACAGGGCAAGGCTATGAGCAGTTCTTC. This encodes CASSFKTGQGYEQFF.